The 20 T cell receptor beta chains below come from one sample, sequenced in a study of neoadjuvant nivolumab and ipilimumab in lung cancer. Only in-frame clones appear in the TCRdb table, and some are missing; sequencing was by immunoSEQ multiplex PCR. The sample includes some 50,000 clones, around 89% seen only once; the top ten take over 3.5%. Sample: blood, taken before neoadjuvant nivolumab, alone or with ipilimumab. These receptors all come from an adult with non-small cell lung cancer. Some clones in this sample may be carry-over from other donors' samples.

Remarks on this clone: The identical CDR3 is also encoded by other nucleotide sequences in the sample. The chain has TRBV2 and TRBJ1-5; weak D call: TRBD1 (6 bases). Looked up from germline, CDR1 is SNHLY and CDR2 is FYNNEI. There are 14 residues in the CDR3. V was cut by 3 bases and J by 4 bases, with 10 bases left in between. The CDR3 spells CASSELQGNQPQHF. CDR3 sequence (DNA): TGTGCCAGCAGTGAGTTGCAGGGGAATCAGCCCCAGCATTTT.

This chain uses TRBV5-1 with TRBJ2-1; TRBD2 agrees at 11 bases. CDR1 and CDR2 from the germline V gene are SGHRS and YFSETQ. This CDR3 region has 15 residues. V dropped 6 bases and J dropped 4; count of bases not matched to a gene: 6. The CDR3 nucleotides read TGCGCCAGCATCGGGACTAGCGGAGTGTACAATGAGCAGTTCTTC. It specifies CASIGTSGVYNEQFF.

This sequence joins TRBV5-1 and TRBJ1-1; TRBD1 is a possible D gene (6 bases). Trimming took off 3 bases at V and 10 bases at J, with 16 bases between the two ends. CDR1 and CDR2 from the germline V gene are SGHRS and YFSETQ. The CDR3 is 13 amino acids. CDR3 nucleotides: TGCGCCAGCAGCTCGGGACACGCGGGGGGAGCTTTCTTT. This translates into CASSSGHAGGAFF.

In DNA, the CDR3 is TGTGCCAGCAGCTTAGACTCTAGCGGGGCTAGCACAGATACGCAGTATTTT. It codes for CASSLDSSGASTDTQYF. The chain recombines TRBV11-3 with TRBJ2-3, with 9 bases that match TRBD2. Trimming cost V 0 bases and J 0 bases; bases outside gene matches: 4. Germline V gene data show CDR1 as SGHNT and CDR2 as YENEEA. This CDR3 comprises 17 residues.

CDR3 residues: CASSQDYTVQPQHF. Here the CDR3 DNA reads TGCGCCAGCAGCCAAGATTATACCGTACAGCCCCAGCATTTT. V gene TRBV4-3 combines with J gene TRBJ1-5; no firm D call. The CDR3 extends over 14 amino acids. CDR1 and CDR2 (germline): LGHNA, YSLEER. The V end was cut by 0 bases, the J end by 7 bases, with 10 bases between.

The CDR3 here is CASSQAAGGSGELFF. In DNA form, the CDR3 reads TGTGCCAGCAGCCAAGCCGCAGGGGGCTCCGGGGAGCTGTTTTTT. The chain recombines TRBV4-2 with TRBJ2-2; the match to TRBD1 covers 8 bases. CDR3 length: 15 residues. CDR1 and CDR2 (germline): LGHNA, YNFKEQ. J gave up 6 bases and V 1 base, and 4 bases lay outside the gene matches.

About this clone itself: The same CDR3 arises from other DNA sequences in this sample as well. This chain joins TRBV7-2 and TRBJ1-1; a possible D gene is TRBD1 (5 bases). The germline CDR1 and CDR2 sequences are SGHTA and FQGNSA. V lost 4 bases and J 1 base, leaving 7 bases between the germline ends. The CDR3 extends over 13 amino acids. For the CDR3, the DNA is TGTGCCAGCAGCTATGACAGGAACACTGAAGCTTTCTTT. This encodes CASSYDRNTEAFF.

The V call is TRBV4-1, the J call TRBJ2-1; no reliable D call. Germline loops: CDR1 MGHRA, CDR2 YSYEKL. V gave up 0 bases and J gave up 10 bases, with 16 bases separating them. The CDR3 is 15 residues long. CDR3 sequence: CASSQDRSALREQFF. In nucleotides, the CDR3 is TGCGCCAGCAGCCAAGATCGGTCAGCCCTTAGGGAGCAGTTCTTC.

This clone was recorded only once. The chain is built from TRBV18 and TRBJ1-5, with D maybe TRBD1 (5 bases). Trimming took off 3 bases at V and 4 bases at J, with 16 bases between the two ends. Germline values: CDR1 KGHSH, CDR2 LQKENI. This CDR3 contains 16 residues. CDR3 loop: CASSPDTEGINQPQHF. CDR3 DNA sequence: TGTGCCAGCTCACCTGACACGGAGGGGATAAATCAGCCCCAGCATTTT.

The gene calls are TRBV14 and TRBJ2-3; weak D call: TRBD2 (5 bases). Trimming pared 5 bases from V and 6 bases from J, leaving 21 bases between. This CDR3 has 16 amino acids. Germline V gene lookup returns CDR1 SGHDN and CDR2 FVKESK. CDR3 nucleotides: TGTGCCAGCAGCAACAATCAGGACTGGATCCTGGATACGCAGTATTTT. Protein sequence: CASSNNQDWILDTQYF.

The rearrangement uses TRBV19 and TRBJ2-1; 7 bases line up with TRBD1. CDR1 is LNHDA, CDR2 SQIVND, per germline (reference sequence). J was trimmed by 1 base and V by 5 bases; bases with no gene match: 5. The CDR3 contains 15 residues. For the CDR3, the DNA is TGTGCCAGTAGTGCCCGACAGGGTTCCTACAATGAGCAGTTCTTC. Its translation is CASSARQGSYNEQFF.

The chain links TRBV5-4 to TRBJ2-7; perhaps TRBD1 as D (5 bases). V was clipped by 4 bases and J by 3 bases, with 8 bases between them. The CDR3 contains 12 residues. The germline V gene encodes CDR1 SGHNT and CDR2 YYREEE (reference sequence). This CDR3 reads CASSLDNYEQYF. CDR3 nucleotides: TGTGCCAGCAGCCTGGACAACTACGAGCAGTACTTC.

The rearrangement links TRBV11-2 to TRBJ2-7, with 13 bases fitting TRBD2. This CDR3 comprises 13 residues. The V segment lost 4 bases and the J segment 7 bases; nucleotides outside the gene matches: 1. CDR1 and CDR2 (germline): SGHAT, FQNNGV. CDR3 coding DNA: TGTGCCAGCAGCTCGGGACTAGCGGGGGAGCAGTACTTC. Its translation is CASSSGLAGEQYF.

The CDR3 DNA reads as TGTGCCAGCAGTGAATATGATCTCTCTGGCTACACCTTC. It is translated as CASSEYDLSGYTF. The chain has TRBV25-1 and TRBJ1-2, with no clear D. The germline CDR1 and CDR2 sequences are MGHDK and SYGVNS. CDR3 length: 13 amino acids. The V end lost 0 bases, the J end lost 7 bases, and 9 bases lay between the germline ends.

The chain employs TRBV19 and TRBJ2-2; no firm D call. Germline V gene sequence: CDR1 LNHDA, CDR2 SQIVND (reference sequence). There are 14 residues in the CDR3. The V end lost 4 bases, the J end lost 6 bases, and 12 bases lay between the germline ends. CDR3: CASSTSPRSGELFF. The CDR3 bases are TGTGCCAGTAGTACCTCCCCTCGGTCCGGGGAGCTGTTTTTT. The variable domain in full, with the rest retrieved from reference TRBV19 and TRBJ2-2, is DGGITQSPKYLFRKEGQNVTLSCEQNLNHDAMYWYRQDPGQGLRLIYYSQIVNDFQKGDIAEGYSVSREKKESFPLTVTSAQKNPTAFYLCASSTSPRSGELFFGEGSRLTVL.

CDR3: CASSFPVSASGTDTQYF. CDR3 bases: TGTGCCAGCAGCTTTCCGGTGTCGGCTAGCGGCACAGATACGCAGTATTTT. The gene calls are TRBV7-9 and TRBJ2-3; D may be TRBD2 (6 bases). This CDR3 is built from 17 residues. Trimming cost V 3 bases and J 1 base, with 17 bases left between them. CDR1 is SEHNR and CDR2 is FQNEAQ in the germline V gene (reference sequence).

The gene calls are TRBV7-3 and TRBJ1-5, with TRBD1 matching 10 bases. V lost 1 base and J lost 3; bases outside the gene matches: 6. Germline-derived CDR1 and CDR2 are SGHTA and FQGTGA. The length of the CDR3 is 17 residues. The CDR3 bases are TGTGCCAGCAGCTTAAGCCCAGGGACAGGGGACAATCAGCCCCAGCATTTT. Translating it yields CASSLSPGTGDNQPQHF.

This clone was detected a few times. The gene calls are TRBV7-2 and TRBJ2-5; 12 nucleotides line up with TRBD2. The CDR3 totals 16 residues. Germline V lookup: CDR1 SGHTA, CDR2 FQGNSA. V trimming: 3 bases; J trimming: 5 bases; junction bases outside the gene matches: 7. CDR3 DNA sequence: TGTGCCAGCAGCTTCCAAGGACTAGCGGGATCCGAGACCCAGTACTTC. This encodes CASSFQGLAGSETQYF.

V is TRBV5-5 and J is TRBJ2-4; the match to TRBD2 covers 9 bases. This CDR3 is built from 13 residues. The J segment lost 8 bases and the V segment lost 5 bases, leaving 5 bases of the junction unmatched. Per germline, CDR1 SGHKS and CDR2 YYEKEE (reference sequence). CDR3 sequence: CASSPGTSYIQYF. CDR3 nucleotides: TGTGCCAGCAGTCCCGGGACTAGCTACATTCAGTACTTC.

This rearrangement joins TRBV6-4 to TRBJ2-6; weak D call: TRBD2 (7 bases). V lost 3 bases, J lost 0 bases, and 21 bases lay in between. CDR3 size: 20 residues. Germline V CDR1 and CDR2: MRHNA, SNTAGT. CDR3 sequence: CASSERNENREGSGANVLTF. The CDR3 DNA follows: TGTGCCAGCAGTGAACGAAACGAGAACAGGGAGGGCTCTGGGGCCAACGTCCTGACTTTC.